This T cell receptor (beta chain) was captured in a study of cytomegalovirus exposure and HLA in healthy donors. Primers for the PCR totalled 60 Vbeta and 13 Jbeta. Some clones are missing from TCRdb's copy, which holds only in-frame ones; the method was immunoSEQ multiplex PCR. The profile shows about 180,000 clones, over 60% of them singletons. Germline assignment: CDR1 SNHLY and CDR2 FYNNEI. V lost 4 bases and J 3 bases, leaving 13 bases between the germline ends. The CDR3 covers 15 residues. To note about this clone: Its antigen is undetermined.

Study-level results: A later analysis linked a missense variant in DCLRE1C to the trimming of TCR beta V and J genes. Using the classifier, cytomegalovirus status was reportedly diagnosed with high specificity and sensitivity. Being indistinguishable, some V segments were excluded, TRBV6-2 and TRBV6-3 among them.

The chain carries TRBV2 and TRBJ1-3; D might be TRBD1 (6 bases). The sequencing sample was made of PBMCs. The sequence was collected from a man between 35 and 55 years old in good health and CMV-seronegative. The CDR3 here is CASSGDRLGGNTIYF. CDR3 DNA sequence: TGTGCCAGCAGTGGAGACAGGCTTGGTGGAAACACCATATATTTT.